A selection of T cell receptor beta chains follows, all from one sample in a study of control samples from healthy donors and cancer patients. The repertoire was sequenced with immunoSEQ multiplex PCR; TCRdb's copy has only in-frame clones and lacks some. The sample has 100,000 to 150,000 clones, 92% seen once. The specimen sequenced was PBMCs. The receptor source for this set is an elderly man with head and neck cancer. Both conserved end residues are part of each CDR3. The order of the fields is D gene, J gene, V gene, clone size, CDR3 DNA, CDR3 protein. A D gene is named only where the DNA matches it firmly. Size tells how often a clone was seen (once, few, many) or the class of an expanded clone, and some rows leave it out.

>TRBD2|TRBJ2-1|TRBV11-2|-
TGTGCCAGCAGCTTCTCTAGCGGGGGGCACAATGAGCAGTTCTTC
CASSFSSGGHNEQFF
>-|TRBJ2-5|TRBV20-1|-
TGCAGTGCTAGAGATTTAGAGACCCAGTACTTC
CSARDLETQYF
>-|TRBJ2-1|TRBV21-1|few
TGTGCCAGCATTATGTTGGGTAGCGGGAGGGCCAGGTACAATGAGCAGTTCTTC
CASIMLGSGRARYNEQFF
>-|TRBJ1-1|TRBV18|-
TGTGCCAGTAGGGGGAACACTGAAGCTTTCTTT
CASRGNTEAFF
>TRBD1|TRBJ1-1|TRBV18|-
TGTGCCAGCTCACCAACTCCGAAGGGACAGGGGGTGCGAGCTTTCTTT
CASSPTPKGQGVRAFF
>TRBD1|TRBJ1-2|TRBV29-1|-
TGCAGCACAAGACAGGGGGCTCCCAATGGCTACACCTTC
CSTRQGAPNGYTF
>-|TRBJ1-2|TRBV7-2|-
TGTGCCAGCAGCTACCTCATGTCAGAAATTAACTATGGCTACACCTTC
CASSYLMSEINYGYTF
>-|TRBJ1-4|TRBV5-1|-
TGCGCCAGCAGCAGCGGGACACGAACAACTAATGAAAAACTGTTTTTT
CASSSGTRTTNEKLFF
>TRBD1|TRBJ1-2|TRBV5-1|-
TGCGCCAGCAGCTTGGAACAGGGGATTGGCTACACCTTC
CASSLEQGIGYTF
>-|TRBJ1-2|TRBV25-1|-
TGTGCCAGCAGTGAGACCTATGGCTACACCTTC
CASSETYGYTF
>TRBD2|TRBJ2-1|TRBV5-1|-
TGCGCCAGCAGCCCCAAACTAGCGGGGGGTTACAATGAGCAGTTCTTC
CASSPKLAGGYNEQFF
>-|TRBJ1-4|TRBV2|-
TGTGCCAGCAGAGCACAGGGAGCAACTAATGAAAAACTGTTTTTT
CASRAQGATNEKLFF
>TRBD1|TRBJ2-7|TRBV9|-
TGTGCCAGCAGCGTAGGACAGGGCCCCAACTACGAGCAGTACTTC
CASSVGQGPNYEQYF
>TRBD1|TRBJ1-5|TRBV30|-
TGTGCCTGGAGTCCCAGGACAGGGTTGAGCAATCAGCCCCAGCATTTT
CAWSPRTGLSNQPQHF
>-|TRBJ1-1|TRBV5-4|-
TGTGCCAGCAGCCGACAGTTCCACACTGAAGCTTTCTTT
CASSRQFHTEAFF
>TRBD2|TRBJ2-1|TRBV7-9|-
TGTGCCAGCAGCTTAGGCGGGGGGTCTCAGAGCTACAATGAGCAGTTCTTC
CASSLGGGSQSYNEQFF
>TRBD2|TRBJ2-3|TRBV11-3|-
TGTGCCAGCAGCTTAGGTCTGACTAGCGGGAGTAAAAATACGCAGTATTTT
CASSLGLTSGSKNTQYF
>TRBD1|TRBJ1-2|TRBV19|-
TGTGCCAGTAGTGAATCGGGACAGGGTATCTATGGCTACACCTTC
CASSESGQGIYGYTF
>TRBD1|TRBJ1-2|TRBV28|-
TGTGCCAGCAGTTTCCCCCAGGGGGTAAGGGGCTACACCTTC
CASSFPQGVRGYTF
>-|TRBJ1-3|TRBV7-6|few
TGTGCCAGCAGCTTAGGAGCTTACACCTCTGGAAACACCATATATTTT
CASSLGAYTSGNTIYF
>-|TRBJ1-2|TRBV30|-
TGTGCCTGGAGTAACGGTGGGGCGCAGAGCTATGGCTACACCTTC
CAWSNGGAQSYGYTF
>TRBD2|TRBJ2-7|TRBV27|once
TGTGCCAGCAGCGGTCGGACTAGCGGCTCCTACGAGCAGTACTTC
CASSGRTSGSYEQYF
>-|TRBJ1-4|TRBV5-6|-
TGTGCCAGCAGCTTTGTGGCGGAAAAACTGTTTTTT
CASSFVAEKLFF
>-|TRBJ2-2|TRBV6-5|once
TGTGCCAGCAGAGTATTGGAGGAGCTGTTTTTT
CASRVLEELFF
>TRBD2|TRBJ2-7|TRBV30|once
TGTGCCTGGGGACTAGCCAACTACGAGCAGTACTTC
CAWGLANYEQYF
>-|TRBJ2-1|TRBV21-1|-
TGTGCCAGCAGCACCAGGGAAATGGTTGACAATGAGCAGTTCTTC
CASSTREMVDNEQFF
>TRBD1|TRBJ2-6|TRBV18|-
TGTGCCAGCTCACCCATACCGGGACAGGGGGCTTCTGGGGCCAACGTCCTGACTTTC
CASSPIPGQGASGANVLTF
>-|TRBJ2-5|TRBV5-1|-
TGCGCCAGCAGCTTGGAGGGCGGGGAGGCAGAGACCCAGTACTTC
CASSLEGGEAETQYF
>TRBD2|TRBJ2-7|TRBV3-1/TRBV3-2|-
TGTGCCAGCAGCCACGCCAACTTTAAGGGGAGGGCCCGAAGCTCCTACGAGCAGTACTTC
CASSHANFKGRARSSYEQYF
>TRBD1|TRBJ2-1|TRBV5-1|-
TGCGCCAGCAGCTTGGTTGGGACAGGGATTGATGAGCAGTTCTTC
CASSLVGTGIDEQFF
>-|TRBJ1-1|TRBV4-1|-
TGCGCCAGCAGCCAGTACAAGAACACTGAAGCTTTCTTT
CASSQYKNTEAFF
>TRBD1|TRBJ2-6|TRBV6-2/TRBV6-3|-
TGTGCCAGCAGTCGGGACAGGGGCTCTGGGGCCAACGTCCTGACTTTC
CASSRDRGSGANVLTF
>TRBD1|TRBJ1-2|TRBV3-1/TRBV3-2|few
TGTGCCAGCAGCCAGAAGTTGGGACGAACAGGGGACTATGGCTACACCTTC
CASSQKLGRTGDYGYTF
>TRBD1|TRBJ1-1|TRBV2|-
TGTGCCAGCAGGGGGACAGGCAGGACTGAAGCTTTCTTT
CASRGTGRTEAFF
>TRBD1|TRBJ1-5|TRBV6-5|-
TGTGCCAGCAGTAGACAGGGGTTGAGGCAGCCCCAGCATTTT
CASSRQGLRQPQHF
>-|TRBJ2-7|TRBV12-5|once
TGTGCTAGTGGTGGGGAGGCACTATCCTACGAGCAGTACTTC
CASGGEALSYEQYF
>-|TRBJ2-7|TRBV4-1|-
TGCGCCAGCAGCCAAGAAGGTAGGGCACGCGAGCAGTACTTC
CASSQEGRAREQYF
>-|TRBJ2-3|TRBV6-2/TRBV6-3|-
TGTGCCAGCAGTTATGGGACCGGTCGTCAGTATTTT
CASSYGTGRQYF
>TRBD2|TRBJ2-2|TRBV24-1|-
TGTGCCACCAGTGATCCGACTAGCGGGAGTACCGGGGAGCTGTTTTTT
CATSDPTSGSTGELFF
>-|TRBJ2-1|TRBV6-5|-
TGTGCCAGCAGTTTTAGCCGGGGTGAGCAGTTCTTC
CASSFSRGEQFF
>-|TRBJ2-3|TRBV5-1|-
TGCGCCAGCAGCTTGTTGGGAGACGGCTTCACAGATACGCAGTATTTT
CASSLLGDGFTDTQYF
>TRBD1|TRBJ1-1|TRBV5-4|-
TGTGCCAGCACCGATAACAGGGGAACTGAAGCTTTCTTT
CASTDNRGTEAFF
>TRBD1|TRBJ2-5|TRBV24-1|-
TGTGCCACCAGGCCTACAGGGGGCCTTAAGACCCAGTACTTC
CATRPTGGLKTQYF
>-|TRBJ2-7|TRBV7-2|once
TGTGCCAGCAGCACCACCAGCGAGCAGTACTTC
CASSTTSEQYF
>-|TRBJ1-1|TRBV30|few
TGTGCCTGGAGCGACCTTAGGGCGGCTTTCTTT
CAWSDLRAAFF
>-|TRBJ2-1|TRBV11-3|-
TGTGCCAGCAGCTTAGCCGGGGGAGATTTTTCCTACAATGAGCAGTTCTTC
CASSLAGGDFSYNEQFF
>TRBD1|TRBJ2-3|TRBV7-8|-
TGTGCCAGCAGCCCGGGACAGCCCCTGAGCACAGATACGCAGTATTTT
CASSPGQPLSTDTQYF